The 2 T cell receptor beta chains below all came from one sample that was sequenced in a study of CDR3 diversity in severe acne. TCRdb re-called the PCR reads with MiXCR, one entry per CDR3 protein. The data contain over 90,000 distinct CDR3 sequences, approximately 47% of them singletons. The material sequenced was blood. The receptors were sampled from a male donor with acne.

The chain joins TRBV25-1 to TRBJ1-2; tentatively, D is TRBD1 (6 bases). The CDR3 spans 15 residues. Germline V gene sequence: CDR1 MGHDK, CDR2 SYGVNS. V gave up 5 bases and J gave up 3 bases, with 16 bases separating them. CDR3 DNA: TGTGCCAGCAGTTCGGGGGGGCGGACGGACTATGGCTACACCTTC. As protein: CASSSGGRTDYGYTF.

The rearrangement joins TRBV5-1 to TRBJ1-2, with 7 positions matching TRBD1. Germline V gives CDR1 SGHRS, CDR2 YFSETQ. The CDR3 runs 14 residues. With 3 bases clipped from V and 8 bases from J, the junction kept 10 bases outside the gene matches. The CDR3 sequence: CASSCDRVKSGYTF. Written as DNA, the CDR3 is TGCGCCAGCAGCTGCGACAGGGTAAAGTCGGGCTACACCTTC.